This T cell receptor beta chain comes out of a study of chemoradiotherapy in HPV16-positive cancers. To note about this clone: The antigen remains undetermined.

Germline values: CDR1 SGHRS, CDR2 YFSETQ. The CDR3 spans 15 residues. V gave up 3 bases and J gave up 1 base; unmatched junction bases: 6. Whole-study results and caveats: HPV-responsive T-cell expansion during chemoradiotherapy was linked to improved recurrence-free survival in HPV16-positive patients.

The table came from immunoSEQ multiplex PCR; TCRdb's copy has only in-frame clones and leaves some out. The data show 1,500 to 2,000 clones, 82% seen once. This sequence was found in a human donor with HPV-associated anogenital cancer. This specimen consisted of tumor tissue, obtained from a patient who underwent chemoradiotherapy. This chain links TRBV5-1 with TRBJ2-7; 8 nucleotides align to TRBD1. In DNA form, the CDR3 reads TGCGCCAGCAGCTCAGACAGGGGAGTTTCCTACGAGCAGTACTTC. This gives the protein CASSSDRGVSYEQYF.